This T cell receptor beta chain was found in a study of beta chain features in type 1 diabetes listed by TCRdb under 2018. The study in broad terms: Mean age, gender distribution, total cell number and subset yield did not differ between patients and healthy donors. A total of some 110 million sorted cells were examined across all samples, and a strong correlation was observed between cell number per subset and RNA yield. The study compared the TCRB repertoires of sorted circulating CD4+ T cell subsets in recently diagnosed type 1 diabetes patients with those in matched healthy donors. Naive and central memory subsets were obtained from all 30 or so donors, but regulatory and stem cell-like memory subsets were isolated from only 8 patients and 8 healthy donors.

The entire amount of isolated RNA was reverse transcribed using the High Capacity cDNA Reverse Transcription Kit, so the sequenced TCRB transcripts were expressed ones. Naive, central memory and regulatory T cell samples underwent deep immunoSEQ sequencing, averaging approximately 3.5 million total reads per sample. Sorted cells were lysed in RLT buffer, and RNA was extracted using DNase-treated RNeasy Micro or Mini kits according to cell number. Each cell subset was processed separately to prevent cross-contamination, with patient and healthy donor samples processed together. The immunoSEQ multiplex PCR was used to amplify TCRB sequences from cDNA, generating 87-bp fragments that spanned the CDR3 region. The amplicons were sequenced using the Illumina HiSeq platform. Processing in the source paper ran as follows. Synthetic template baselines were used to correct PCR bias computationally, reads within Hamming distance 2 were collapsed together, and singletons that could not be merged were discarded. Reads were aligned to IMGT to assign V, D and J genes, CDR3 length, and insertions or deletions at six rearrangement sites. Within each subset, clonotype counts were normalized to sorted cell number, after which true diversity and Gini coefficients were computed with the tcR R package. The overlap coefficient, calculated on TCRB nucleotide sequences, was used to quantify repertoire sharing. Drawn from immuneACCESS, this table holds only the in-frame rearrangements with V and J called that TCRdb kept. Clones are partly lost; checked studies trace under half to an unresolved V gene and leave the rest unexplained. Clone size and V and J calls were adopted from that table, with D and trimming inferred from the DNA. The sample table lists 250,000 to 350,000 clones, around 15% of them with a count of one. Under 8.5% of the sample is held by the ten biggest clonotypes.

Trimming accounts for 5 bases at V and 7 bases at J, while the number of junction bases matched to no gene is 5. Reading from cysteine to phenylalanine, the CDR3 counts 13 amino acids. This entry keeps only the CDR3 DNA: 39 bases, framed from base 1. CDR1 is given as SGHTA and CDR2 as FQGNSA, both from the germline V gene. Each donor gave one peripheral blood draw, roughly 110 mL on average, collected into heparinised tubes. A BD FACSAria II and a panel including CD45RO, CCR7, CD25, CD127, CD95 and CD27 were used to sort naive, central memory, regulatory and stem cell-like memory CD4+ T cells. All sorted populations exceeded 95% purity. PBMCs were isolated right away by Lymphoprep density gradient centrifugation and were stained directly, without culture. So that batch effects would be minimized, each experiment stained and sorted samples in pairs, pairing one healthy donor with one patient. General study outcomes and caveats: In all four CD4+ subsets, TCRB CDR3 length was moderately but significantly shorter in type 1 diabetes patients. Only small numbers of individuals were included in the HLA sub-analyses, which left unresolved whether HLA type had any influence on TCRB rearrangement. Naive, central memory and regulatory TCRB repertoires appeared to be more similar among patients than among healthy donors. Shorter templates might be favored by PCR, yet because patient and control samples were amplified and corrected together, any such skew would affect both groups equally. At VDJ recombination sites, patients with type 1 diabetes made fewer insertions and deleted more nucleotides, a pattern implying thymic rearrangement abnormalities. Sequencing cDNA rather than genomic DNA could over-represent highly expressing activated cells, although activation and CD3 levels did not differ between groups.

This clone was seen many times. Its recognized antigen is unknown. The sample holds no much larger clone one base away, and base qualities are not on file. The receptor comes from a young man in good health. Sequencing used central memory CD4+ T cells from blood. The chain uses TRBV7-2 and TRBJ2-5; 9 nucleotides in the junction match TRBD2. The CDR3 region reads CASSPAGGGTQYF. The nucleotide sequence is TGTGCCAGCAGCCCAGCGGGAGGCGGGACCCAGTACTTC.